Listed here is a single TCR beta chain. A sample-barcoded 5' primer and a J-beta primer mix were used in a second PCR of roughly 7 to 11 cycles. A template-switch adaptor that had 12 random nucleotides put a tag on each cDNA molecule. Per sample, CDR3-containing paired-end reads numbered at least 2.5 million. TCRdb reprocessed the 5' RACE reads via MiXCR and lists one record per CDR3 protein. The top ten hold 20% to 25% of the sample, which has fewer than 900,000 distinct CDR3 sequences, 40% to 45% seen once. This entry is derived from a study of blood T cells in healthy people across ages. Germline CDR1 MNHEY, CDR2 SVGEGT. The V and J ends lost 11 bases and 0 bases respectively, with 17 bases between them. There are 15 residues in the CDR3.

Sequenced input: blood. The chain is built from TRBV6-2 or TRBV6-3 and TRBJ2-1; D is perhaps TRBD2 (5 bases). The sequence derives from a woman in her fifties or sixties in good health. The CDR3 loop is CAANGIAFSYNEQFF. The CDR3 nucleotides read TGTGCCGCAAATGGCATAGCGTTCTCCTACAATGAGCAGTTCTTC.